Listed below are T cell receptor beta chains from one sample, sequenced in a study of T-cell memory formation after mild COVID-19. Each CDR3 protein is one row after TCRdb ran MiXCR on the 5' RACE reads. The sample shows 350,000 to 500,000 distinct CDR3 sequences, less than 25% of them seen only once. The sample consisted of PBMCs or a T cell subset sorted from them (not recorded which). These receptor sequences come from an adult woman who had mild COVID-19 (a few samples of this study predate the infection). Cell type and time point are not known. The CDR3 runs from the conserved cysteine through the conserved F or W. D genes are given only for firm matches. Size is stated for part of the rows, as once, few or many counts, or as a class when the clone is expanded.

V,size,J,D,DNA,CDR3
TRBV5-1,few,TRBJ1-1,TRBD1,TGCGCCAGCAGTTGGACAGGGGGCGCTGGGGCTTTCTTT,CASSWTGGAGAFF
TRBV7-3,NA,TRBJ2-1,NA,TGTGCCAGCAGCTTAGGGCCCCCAAATGAGCAGTTCTTC,CASSLGPPNEQFF
TRBV7-9,NA,TRBJ2-1,NA,TGTGCCAGCAGCTTAGCGCCTGCTAGCTACAATGAGCAGTTCTTC,CASSLAPASYNEQFF
TRBV5-1,few,TRBJ1-4,NA,TGCGCCAGCAGCATCGACAGGCGATCAACTAATGAAAAACTGTTTTTT,CASSIDRRSTNEKLFF
TRBV28,few,TRBJ2-7,NA,TGTGCCAGCACCCCGTGGGGGGAGGACTACGAGCAGTACTTC,CASTPWGEDYEQYF
TRBV4-2,few,TRBJ2-7,TRBD1,TGTGCCAGCAGCCAAGATCGGCTTCTGGGGACAGCTACCTACGAGCAGTACTTC,CASSQDRLLGTATYEQYF
TRBV11-2,NA,TRBJ2-7,NA,TGTGCCAGCAGCTTAGTTGGGCTAAATGGCTACGAGCAGTACTTC,CASSLVGLNGYEQYF
TRBV4-2,NA,TRBJ1-1,TRBD1,TGTGCCAGCAGCCACGGACAGGGCACTGAAGCTTTCTTT,CASSHGQGTEAFF
TRBV9,few,TRBJ2-3,NA,TGTGCCAGCAGCGTACTGAGTAGCACAGATACGCAGTATTTT,CASSVLSSTDTQYF
TRBV6-6,NA,TRBJ2-1,TRBD2,TGTGCCAGCAGTTACGAGGGACTAGGGGGCAATGAGCAGTTCTTC,CASSYEGLGGNEQFF
TRBV7-9,many,TRBJ2-5,TRBD1,TGTGCCAGCAGCTTTGGACAGGGGTTGCTAGAGACCCAGTACTTC,CASSFGQGLLETQYF
TRBV29-1,NA,TRBJ2-3,NA,TGCAGCGTTTCACAGGATACGCAGTATTTT,CSVSQDTQYF
TRBV14,NA,TRBJ2-1,NA,TGTGCCAGCAGCCAAGCGGTATACAATGAGCAGTTCTTC,CASSQAVYNEQFF
TRBV4-2,few,TRBJ2-7,TRBD1,TGTGCCAGCAGCCAAGACGGGACAGGCATGGACGAGCAGTACTTC,CASSQDGTGMDEQYF
TRBV18,NA,TRBJ2-1,NA,TGTGCCAGCTCACCGGCAGGGCGCGCCTACAATGAGCAGTTCTTC,CASSPAGRAYNEQFF
TRBV7-9,NA,TRBJ2-3,NA,TGTGCCAGCAGCTTCGAAGTTTTGGGGCCCGTCAGAGATACGCAGTATTTT,CASSFEVLGPVRDTQYF
TRBV29-1,NA,TRBJ1-2,NA,TGCAGCGTTGTCCCAGGGGAGGGATATGGCTACACCTTC,CSVVPGEGYGYTF